These T cell receptor beta chains were read from a single sample in a study of T cell responses to AZD1222 COVID-19 vaccine. TCRdb keeps only in-frame clones here, not all; method: immunoSEQ multiplex PCR. The sample consists of about 140,000 clones, more than 70% of them appearing once. Sequencing was performed on peripheral blood, taken 28 days after the second AZD1222 dose. The source of these receptors is an adult who received the AZD1222 COVID-19 vaccine. Each CDR3 is given with its conserved first and last residue. D genes are given only for firm matches. The size field is filled for only some rows; it gives once, few, many or a size class.

. TRBJ2-5 TRBD1 TRBV29-1 CSARQGAETQYF TGCAGCGCTCGACAGGGAGCAGAGACCCAGTACTTC
. TRBJ2-3 . TRBV27 CASSTSGTQVGTDTQYF TGTGCCAGCAGTACCTCCGGGACACAGGTTGGCACAGATACGCAGTATTTT
. TRBJ2-5 TRBD2 TRBV5-1 CASSRAGTSGGQETQYF TGCGCCAGCAGCCGGGCCGGGACTAGCGGGGGCCAAGAGACCCAGTACTTC
once TRBJ2-7 . TRBV5-8 CASSLSWGIYEQYF TGTGCCAGCAGCTTGTCTTGGGGAATCTACGAGCAGTACTTC
. TRBJ2-1 TRBD2 TRBV10-1 CASREGQREKREQFF TGCGCCAGCAGGGAGGGTCAGCGGGAGAAGAGGGAGCAGTTCTTC
. TRBJ1-5 TRBD1 TRBV9 CASRDRGSDQPQHF TGTGCCAGCAGGGACAGGGGCTCCGATCAGCCCCAGCATTTT
. TRBJ1-1 . TRBV7-9 CASSLEGNTEAFF TGTGCCAGCAGCTTAGAGGGGAACACTGAAGCTTTCTTT
once TRBJ1-2 . TRBV12-3/TRBV12-4 CASRAGPYGYTF TGTGCCAGCAGGGCAGGCCCCTATGGCTACACCTTC
. TRBJ2-2 . TRBV12-5 CASGSFLADTGELFF TGTGCTAGTGGTTCCTTCCTAGCCGACACCGGGGAGCTGTTTTTT
. TRBJ2-1 . TRBV4-2 CASSQDLPGPNEQFF TGTGCCAGCAGCCAAGATCTGCCTGGACCCAATGAGCAGTTCTTC
. TRBJ2-5 TRBD2 TRBV3-1/TRBV3-2 CASSQDNLAGGQETQYF TGTGCCAGCAGCCAAGATAACCTAGCGGGGGGGCAAGAGACCCAGTACTTC
. TRBJ2-7 . TRBV5-1 CASSLVRGELDEQYF TGCGCCAGCAGCTTGGTCAGGGGGGAGCTTGACGAGCAGTACTTC
. TRBJ1-5 . TRBV28 CASSSKGGPQHF TGTGCCAGCAGTTCCAAAGGGGGGCCCCAGCATTTT
. TRBJ1-2 TRBD1 TRBV5-1 CASSDTTGTVNGYTF TGCGCCAGCAGCGACACCACCGGGACAGTCAATGGCTACACCTTC
. TRBJ2-1 . TRBV3-1/TRBV3-2 CASSRAQGFDEQFF TGTGCCAGCAGCCGAGCCCAGGGTTTCGATGAGCAGTTCTTC
. TRBJ2-3 . TRBV7-9 CASTQSDTQYF TGTGCCAGCACCCAATCTGATACGCAGTATTTT
. TRBJ2-3 . TRBV2 CASRIPDTDTQYF TGTGCCAGCAGGATCCCGGACACAGATACGCAGTATTTT
. TRBJ2-7 . TRBV7-9 CASSLGSYEQYF TGTGCCAGCAGCTTAGGTTCCTACGAGCAGTACTTC
. TRBJ1-5 . TRBV10-3 CAISGQGDQPQHF TGTGCCATCAGTGGCCAGGGCGATCAGCCCCAGCATTTT
. TRBJ1-5 . TRBV7-2 CASSLGVSRAQPQHF TGTGCCAGCAGCTTAGGGGTTAGCCGAGCACAGCCCCAGCATTTT
. TRBJ2-5 TRBD2 TRBV7-9 CASSLGGTSGRMETQYF TGTGCCAGCAGCTTAGGCGGGACTAGCGGGAGAATGGAGACCCAGTACTTC
. TRBJ2-1 TRBD2 TRBV9 CASSVAGGTDWDEQFF TGTGCCAGCAGCGTAGCCGGGGGGACTGACTGGGATGAGCAGTTCTTC
. TRBJ1-1 . TRBV5-4 CASSYGAQSGTEAFF TGTGCCAGCAGCTACGGGGCCCAATCGGGTACTGAAGCTTTCTTT
. TRBJ2-3 TRBD2 TRBV27 CASSSGDHTDTQYF TGTGCCAGCAGTAGCGGGGATCACACAGATACGCAGTATTTT
. TRBJ2-7 TRBD1 TRBV15 CATSSGTGMTAYEQYF TGTGCCACCAGCAGCGGGACAGGGATGACGGCCTACGAGCAGTACTTC
. TRBJ1-1 . TRBV6-5 CASGEGYSNTEAFF TGTGCCAGCGGGGAGGGGTACTCGAACACTGAAGCTTTCTTT
. TRBJ1-2 . TRBV6-5 CASSVQSVYGYTF TGTGCCAGCAGCGTACAGTCTGTCTATGGCTACACCTTC